Below are 20 T cell receptor beta chains sequenced from a single sample in a study of blood T cell repertoires in COVID-19. TCRdb's copy holds only in-frame clones and misses some; the assay was immunoSEQ multiplex PCR. The data show about 120,000 clones, about 80% seen once. The sequenced sample consisted of peripheral blood. The receptor source for this set is a man between 70 and 80 years old with acute or convalescent COVID-19.

This clone was seen just once. CDR3 nucleotides: TGTGCCAGCAGCTTAGCGTCTCCTGGACAGGGTAATTCACCCCTCCACTTT. This sequence encodes CASSLASPGQGNSPLHF. The chain recombines TRBV7-6 with TRBJ1-6; TRBD1 agrees at 8 bases. The V gene end was trimmed by 0 bases and the J gene end by 6 bases; junction bases not matched to a gene: 7. The CDR3 spans 17 residues. Germline-derived CDR1 and CDR2 are SGHVS and FNYEAQ.

The chain's CDR3 is CASSVAPDRIHEQFF. CDR3 sequence (DNA): TGTGCCAGCAGCGTAGCGCCAGACAGGATCCATGAGCAGTTCTTC. The chain has TRBV9 and TRBJ2-1; D is possibly TRBD1 (6 bases). The V gene's germline CDR1 is SGDLS and CDR2 YYNGEE. The V end was cut by 0 bases, the J end by 8 bases, with 15 bases between. This CDR3 has 15 amino acids.

The chain recombines TRBV5-4 with TRBJ1-4; a weak D match, TRBD1 (6 bases). CDR1 is SGHNT, CDR2 YYREEE, per germline (reference sequence). The CDR3 is 14 amino acids. With 4 bases removed from V and 8 bases from J, the gap between germline ends came to 15 bases. CDR3 nucleotide sequence: TGTGCCAGCAGCGTAGCCGGGACACCAGAAAAACTGTTTTTT. Translating gives CASSVAGTPEKLFF.

V is TRBV7-2 and J is TRBJ2-1; D may be TRBD1 (6 bases). The CDR3 runs to 15 residues. The V gene lost 5 bases and the J gene lost 2 bases, with 13 bases spanning the gap. CDR1 and CDR2 from the germline V gene are SGHTA and FQGNSA. This CDR3 is CASSPRRDTYNEQFF. CDR3 nucleotide sequence: TGTGCCAGCAGCCCCCGCAGGGACACCTACAATGAGCAGTTCTTC.

This clone was counted a single time. The chain employs TRBV27 and TRBJ2-1; 9 bases agree with TRBD1. This CDR3 contains 16 residues. Germline CDR1 and CDR2: MNHEY and SMNVEV (reference sequence). The ends lost 6 bases at V and 0 bases at J; junction bases unmatched: 6. The CDR3 DNA is TGTGCCAGCAGCCCGCAGACAGGGGGCTCCTACAATGAGCAGTTCTTC. As protein: CASSPQTGGSYNEQFF.

The chain uses TRBV3-1 (or the pseudogene TRBV3-2) and TRBJ1-1, with D maybe TRBD1 (6 bases). Germline CDR1 LGHDT, CDR2 YNNKEL (reference sequence). CDR3 size: 15 residues. Deletions cut 3 bases from V and 0 bases from J, with 11 bases between. The CDR3 coding sequence is TGTGCCAGCAGCCAGAACAGGGCTATGAACACTGAAGCTTTCTTT. Encoded protein: CASSQNRAMNTEAFF.

Comment on this clone: Other DNA sequences from this sample encode an identical CDR3 as well. The genes are TRBV9 and TRBJ2-3; unclear D gene. V was cut by 0 bases and J by 0 bases, with 8 bases left in between. Per the germline V gene, CDR1 is SGDLS and CDR2 is YYNGEE. The CDR3 runs to 15 residues. CDR3 protein: CASSVAPGSTDTQYF. The DNA of the CDR3 is TGTGCCAGCAGCGTAGCACCGGGTAGCACAGATACGCAGTATTTT.

J is TRBJ1-2 and V is TRBV6-2 or TRBV6-3; 7 positions match TRBD1. V lost 6 bases, J lost 2 bases, and 6 bases stayed unmatched. The CDR3 is made up of 14 amino acids. Germline values: CDR1 MNHEY, CDR2 SVGEGT. CDR3 in DNA: TGTGCCAGCAGCGTCAGGGGGTTCAACTATGGCTACACCTTC. Amino acids: CASSVRGFNYGYTF.

This sequence joins TRBV5-4 and TRBJ1-6; D uncertain. CDR1 and CDR2 (germline): SGHNT, YYREEE (reference sequence). Between the trimmed V and J ends, which lost 0 bases and 9 bases, there was a span of 10 bases. The CDR3 sequence is 14 residues long. The DNA of the CDR3 is TGTGCCAGCAGCTTGGACCAAGGGAGTTCACCCCTCCACTTT. It encodes CASSLDQGSSPLHF.

There are a few counts of this clone. This sequence joins TRBV3-1 (or the pseudogene TRBV3-2) and TRBJ2-1; 8 nucleotides align to TRBD1. Germline assignment: CDR1 LGHDT and CDR2 YNNKEL (reference sequence). The CDR3 consists of 15 residues. V lost 1 base and J lost 4; bases outside the gene matches: 3. The CDR3 is CASSQGTGSYNEQFF. The CDR3 DNA follows: TGTGCCAGCAGCCAAGGGACAGGGTCTTACAATGAGCAGTTCTTC.

This chain joins TRBV28 and TRBJ2-1; 16 bases fit TRBD2. V lost 4 bases and J lost 9; bases outside the gene matches: 6. Germline CDR1 and CDR2: MDHEN and SYDVKM. The CDR3 extends over 16 amino acids. The CDR3: CASSSPGLAGGGEQFF. The DNA of the CDR3 is TGTGCCAGCAGTTCCCCGGGACTAGCGGGAGGGGGTGAGCAGTTCTTC.

The chain is built from TRBV28 and TRBJ2-7, with D tentatively TRBD1 (6 bases). The CDR3 spans 16 residues. The ends were cut back, 0 bases at V and 4 bases at J, with 16 bases in the middle. The germline V gene has CDR1 MDHEN and CDR2 SYDVKM. Written as DNA, the CDR3 is TGTGCCAGCAGTTTATGGGTTTTGGGGGCTGGGTACGAGCAGTACTTC. It translates to CASSLWVLGAGYEQYF. Full variable domain (remainder filled in from reference TRBV28 and TRBJ2-7): DVKVTQSSRYLVKRTGEKVFLECVQDMDHENMFWYRQDPGLGLRLIYFSYDVKMKEKGDIPEGYSVSREKKERFSLILESASTNQTSMYLCASSLWVLGAGYEQYFGPGTRLTVT.

This clone has just one count. J is TRBJ2-1 and V is TRBV27; D is uncertain. This CDR3 region has 13 residues. V gave up 3 bases and J gave up 0 bases, with 3 bases separating them. Germline V lookup: CDR1 MNHEY, CDR2 SMNVEV (reference sequence). The CDR3 nucleotides are TGTGCCAGCAGTTTCTACTCCTACAATGAGCAGTTCTTC. This gives the protein CASSFYSYNEQFF.

This chain's CDR3 is CASSPDRAEANVLTF. The CDR3 DNA reads TGTGCCAGCAGTCCCGACAGGGCTGAGGCCAACGTCCTGACTTTC. This chain connects TRBV5-6 to TRBJ2-6; TRBD1 aligns across 7 bases. Germline V gene sequence: CDR1 SGHDT, CDR2 YYEEEE. CDR3 length: 15 amino acids. V lost 5 bases, J lost 6 bases, and 8 bases stayed unmatched.

The chain combines TRBV6-2 or TRBV6-3 with TRBJ1-1, with unresolved D. V lost 6 bases, J lost 0 bases, and 11 bases lay in between. The germline V gene has CDR1 MNHEY and CDR2 SVGEGT. This CDR3 has 14 amino acids. CDR3 sequence: CASSPTAMNTEAFF. CDR3 nucleotides: TGTGCCAGCAGCCCGACTGCCATGAACACTGAAGCTTTCTTT.

This chain joins TRBV19 and TRBJ1-2; 8 nucleotides align to TRBD1. The CDR3 totals 18 residues. Looked up from germline, CDR1 is LNHDA and CDR2 is SQIVND (reference sequence). V was pared by 3 bases and J by 7 bases, with 19 bases of the junction left unmatched. CDR3 sequence (DNA): TGTGCCAGTAGTATTCTCCAGGGGGCAGTTCTGACAATAGGTGGCTACACCTTC. It is translated as CASSILQGAVLTIGGYTF.

V gene TRBV28 combines with J gene TRBJ1-2; a weak D match, TRBD1 (6 bases). Germline V gives CDR1 MDHEN, CDR2 SYDVKM. Trimming cost V 8 bases and J 5 bases, with 15 bases left between them. The CDR3 sequence is 13 residues long. Here the CDR3 DNA reads TGTGCCAGCGGGGGGGCGATGAATTATGGCTACACCTTC. Residues: CASGGAMNYGYTF.

The rearrangement links TRBV28 to TRBJ1-5, with TRBD1 identical over 10 bases. V lost 1 base to trimming and J lost 0 bases; unmatched junction nucleotides: 9. CDR1 and CDR2 from the germline V gene are MDHEN and SYDVKM. This CDR3 spans 19 amino acids. This CDR3 reads CASSLLDRGKRVSNQPQHF. The CDR3 DNA sequence: TGTGCCAGCAGTTTATTGGACAGGGGGAAAAGGGTTAGCAATCAGCCCCAGCATTTT.

This chain uses TRBV29-1 with TRBJ2-5; 7 nucleotides line up with TRBD1. The J segment lost 5 bases and the V segment lost 4 bases, leaving 10 bases of the junction unmatched. There are 14 residues in the CDR3. Per the germline V gene, CDR1 is SQVTM and CDR2 is ANQGSEA. This CDR3 reads CSVVPQGRGETQYF. Here the CDR3 DNA reads TGCAGCGTTGTTCCACAGGGGCGCGGGGAGACCCAGTACTTC.

This clone was observed a few times. CDR3 amino acids: CASSRGTGDGSTEAFF. CDR3 sequence (DNA): TGTGCCAGCAGCCGCGGGACAGGGGATGGGAGCACTGAAGCTTTCTTT. V is TRBV4-2 and J is TRBJ1-1; TRBD1 matches 10 bases. The CDR3 loop spans 16 amino acids. CDR1 is LGHNA and CDR2 is YNFKEQ in the germline V gene. The V segment lost 4 bases and the J segment 4 bases; nucleotides outside the gene matches: 9.